Reported below is one T cell receptor (beta chain). This clone was observed a few times. The antigen this receptor binds is unknown. Base qualities are missing; no much larger clone stands one base away. This entry belongs to a study of cytomegalovirus exposure and HLA in healthy donors (dated 2017 in TCRdb). Notes on the research overall: According to an earlier analysis of 550 to 700 of the donors, about 179 million T cells yielded approximately 120 million unique TCR beta sequences and roughly 280 Gb of sequence data. Roughly 300 gigabases of sequencing data and 78 million or so unique TCR sequences were included in an early release covering over 600 HLA-typed donors. Of the 300 to 500 genotyped donors, over 80% were placed in the genetic ancestry cluster associated with self-reported Caucasian donors. The study was designed to test whether signatures of past pathogen exposure could be identified by cataloging public T cell receptors. The study profiled the T cell repertoires of fewer than 850 subjects by immunosequencing and related them to cytomegalovirus serostatus. In addition to the first cohort of several hundred subjects, a separate validation cohort of 130 or so different subjects was used. High-throughput TCR immunosequencing, statistical association of individual TCRs with disease status, and machine learning were combined to predict cytomegalovirus infection status. To study patterns of TCR occurrence, a later analysis re-analyzed previously published TCR beta repertoires from just over 650 donors and added high-resolution HLA genotyping. Rather than drawing on any new phenotypic data, the later analysis identified candidate immune exposures from TCR beta sequences and the way those sequences occurred across donors. An earlier analysis of 587 of the donors applied high-throughput TCR beta sequencing to assess whether each TCR beta V gene segment acted as functional or pseudogenic. Donor age, sex, ethnicity and CMV serostatus were collected together with the repertoire data. A later genetic analysis took genome-wide SNP genotypes for about three fifths of the 666 donors and used that subset as a discovery cohort. Every repertoire in the discovery cohort had been generated on one and the same sequencing platform. Both class I and class II loci were covered by HLA typing, at four-digit resolution. The number of donors typed differed by locus, with roughly 620-640 for A, B, C, DRB1 and DQB1, around 560 for DQA1, 600 to 610 for DPA1, and some 440 for DPB1. Because of strong linkage in the cohort, five DR-DQ haplotypes were treated as single units for association and clustering. Among around 400 genotyped donors of the cohort, an average of about 240,000 unique TCR beta nucleotide sequences were sequenced per donor, around 18% of them non-productive. Study-wide findings and limitations: Across donors, most TCR sequences were observed very rarely, whereas some public TCRs were present in many individuals. The sequencing pipeline was judged likely to have produced a cluster of highly shared sequence variants as a technical artifact. Most CMV-associated TCR beta chains appeared to be HLA-restricted in a later analysis, and the HLA associations seemed to be driven largely by CMV exposure. Roughly uniform sequencing depth across donors was assumed in presence/absence analyses, although this assumption may not hold. Immune exposure information for the cohort was limited to CMV serostatus. According to a later genetic analysis, donors in an Asian-associated ancestry cluster had fewer N-insertions in productive TCRs than the approximately 650-donor mean. In a later analysis, HLA-associated TCR beta chains showed more clonal expansion and lower generation probabilities than non-associated chains that were equally common. In vitro tests confirmed that three of the cytomegalovirus-associated TCR beta chains recognize cytomegalovirus antigens. A later genetic analysis associated a missense DCLRE1C variant with V-gene and J-gene trimming of TCR beta chains, and an independent cohort replicated the association. A further reported finding was that TCR beta sequences accurately predicted the HLA-A and HLA-B alleles for most subjects in the first cohort. Linkage disequilibrium might explain the correlated functional status among segregating V segments, but an unknown experimental factor could not be excluded. In the study, 150 to 200 TCR beta chains were listed as associated with cytomegalovirus. In an earlier analysis of approximately 600 of the donors, most TCR beta V segments were observed in productive rearrangements about 90% or about 30% of the time, broadly matching IMGT annotations. At a false discovery rate of 0.05, a later analysis linked 16,951 TCR beta sequences to specific HLA alleles. Cytomegalovirus status was reported to be diagnosed by the classifier with high specificity and sensitivity in both the original and validation cohorts. In a later analysis, the rate of TCR association differed among HLA loci, with DRB1 alleles having the most associated TCRs and HLA-C alleles having the fewest. A later analysis reported that several top co-occurrence clusters appeared linked to parvovirus B19, influenza, CMV and Epstein-Barr virus. The authors suggested that the approach could potentially be generalized to other disease states and immunological phenotypes. This cohort had only TCR beta chains sequenced, and the lack of alpha or paired-chain data limited which features could be detected. Strong co-occurrence of HLA alleles, especially DR and DQ, made assigning TCR associations to individual alleles difficult. Because HLA typing was unavailable for some donors at each locus, only the typed subset was used in association tests. The earlier analysis of almost 600 of the donors excluded 15 to 20 rarely observed V segments, including chromosome 9 orphons, because counts were too low.

Libraries were prepared through the immunoSEQ multiplex PCR assay. A mixture of 60 forward primers for TCR Vbeta segments and 13 reverse primers for TCR Jbeta segments was used in the multiplex PCR. Amplification of the CDR3 region of rearranged TCR beta genes was performed with a multiplex PCR assay on genomic DNA. The amplified TCR beta libraries were sequenced on the Illumina HiSeq System as 87-base-pair reads. In the source study's methods: In a later analysis, some 80 million unique TCR beta chains were counted across the roughly 610 repertoires, and around 11 million of these chains were shared by at least two donors. A nearest-neighbor algorithm error-corrected the raw reads and collapsed the reads into unique sequences, merging closely related sequences to remove PCR and sequencing errors. To assign V, D and J gene segments, CDR3 sequences were aligned to IMGT reference sequences. For a sequence to be retained, a match of at least six nucleotides to both a V gene segment and a J gene segment was required. Rearrangements were classified as productive when the CDR3 lacked stop codons and remained in frame with V and J, and all other rearrangements were classified as non-productive. Following IMGT convention, CDR3 was defined as the stretch from the second conserved V-encoded cysteine to the conserved J-encoded phenylalanine. In an earlier analysis of approximately 590 of the donors, sequences lacking an unambiguous match to a single V gene segment were excluded. An earlier analysis of about 600 of the donors called V segments functional above 56.7% productive rearrangements and segregating when the between-donor standard deviation exceeded 5%. To diagnose cytomegalovirus status from the catalog of TCR beta chain sequences, a statistical classification framework was built. V and J gene assignment, in a later analysis, came from comparing TCR nucleotide sequences with IMGT/GENE-DB human TR gene sequences. In a later analysis, CDR3 sequences and most-parsimonious VDJ recombination scenarios were assigned using the TCRdist pipeline. In a later analysis, each TCR beta chain was defined by its CDR3 amino acid sequence together with its V-gene family, and reads without a unique V-gene family were excluded. In a later analysis, approximately 640 highly shared, low-generation-probability nucleotide sequences were removed to address suspected cross-contamination and a sequencing artifact. In a later analysis, a clonal expansion index for each public chain was calculated from normalized within-repertoire ranks of inferred template counts. In a later analysis, generation probabilities were computed using a VDJ recombination model fitted to out-of-frame rearrangements, and the results were checked against IGoR. In a later analysis, TCR-TCR, TCR-HLA and TCR-CMV co-occurrence was scored with hypergeometric tests, and a repertoire-size bias correction was applied to TCR pairs. In a later analysis, false discovery rates were estimated by permuting HLA or CMV assignments 20 times. In a later analysis, co-occurring TCRs were grouped using DBSCAN, with TCRdist sequence similarity added in when clustering inside HLA-allele-positive subsets. Repertoires with fewer than 30,000 or more than 120,000 public chains, plus five repertoires with anomalous nucleotide sharing, were excluded from co-occurrence clustering. In TCRdb, the immuneACCESS table is reduced to in-frame sequences with V and J assigned. These tables do not hold every clone; where another copy was compared, an unresolved V gene accounts for under half, and the others remain unexplained. That table supplies the V and J calls and clone size; D and trimming were determined from the DNA. The sample table records about 160,000 clones; around four fifths of these occur just once. The ten largest clones take up about 1.3% of the sample.

The cohort consisted of hundreds of healthy bone marrow donors. At the time of sampling, all cohort members were nominally healthy, though unrecorded immune exposures were likely present. The donor was CMV seronegative and belonged to the group of more than 300 seronegative cohort members. A peripheral blood sample was collected from each donor, and TCR beta sequencing was performed on peripheral blood mononuclear cells. The Qiagen DNeasy Blood Extraction Kit was used to extract genomic DNA from the blood cell samples. This receptor was taken from a man aged 25 to 40 in good health and CMV-seronegative. The sequenced material came from PBMCs.

The DNA is TGTGCCAGCAGTCCGTGGACAGGGCGCACCGGGGAGCTGTTTTTT. This encodes CASSPWTGRTGELFF. Recombination connected TRBV28 to TRBJ2-2; 8 bases in between match TRBD1. CDR1 and CDR2 are drawn from the germline V gene: MDHEN, SYDVKM. Trimming accounts for 5 bases at V and 4 bases at J, while the number of junction bases matched to no gene is 6. From cysteine to phenylalanine, the CDR3 is 15 amino acids long. The retained sequence is limited to the CDR3, 45 bases, with the frame set at the first base.